The T cell receptor (beta chain) described here comes from a study of response to subunit inactivated influenza vaccine. TCRdb re-called the RT-PCR reads through MiXCR, storing one row per CDR3 protein. The table records about 180,000 distinct CDR3 sequences, about 10% of them present only once. This clonotype was found many times. Its antigen is unknown. Points from the study as a whole: Researchers suggested that each seasonal influenza vaccination recruits few new T cells.

Unmatched junction bases numbered 10, after V lost 5 bases and J lost 2 bases. From germline, CDR1 is MNHEY and CDR2 SMNVEV (reference sequence). CDR3 length equals 17 residues. The clonotype originates from a man between 50 and 69 years old who received an inactivated influenza vaccine. The chain employs TRBV27 and TRBJ2-3; 10 bases map to TRBD2. The sequencing used CD8+ T cells sorted from PBMCs, collected around 25 months after vaccination. The CDR3 DNA follows: TGTGCCAGCAGTGTATTCCCTAGCGGGGGATACACAGATACGCAGTATTTT. Encoded protein: CASSVFPSGGYTDTQYF.